The 7 T cell receptor beta chains below were found in one sample sequenced in a study of siplizumab effects on memory and regulatory T cells. Data came from immunoSEQ multiplex PCR; TCRdb stores just in-frame clones and leaves some out. This repertoire shows more than 85,000 clones, roughly 92% found once; its top ten account for 1.3%. Source material: CD4+ T cells sorted from blood. These receptors all stem from a human donor in good health.

With respect to this clone: Germline and junction disagree at one end, which may indicate a read error. V usage is TRBV6-5 and J usage is TRBJ2-7; D possibly uses TRBD1 or TRBD2 (6 bases each). Per the germline V gene, CDR1 is MNHEY and CDR2 is SVGAGI. This CDR3 has 12 residues. The CDR3 protein is CASAGHPYEQCF. CDR3 DNA: TGTGCCAGCGCGGGACACCCCTACGAGCAGTGCTTC.

CDR3 coding DNA: TGTGCCAGTAGAAGCGAAAGGGGAGTAGGCTACACCTTC. Its translation is CASRSERGVGYTF. The chain recombines TRBV19 with TRBJ1-2; tentatively, D is TRBD1 (5 bases). CDR1 and CDR2 from the germline V gene are LNHDA and SQIVND (reference sequence). The CDR3 has 13 residues. Trimming took off 6 bases at V and 8 bases at J, with 16 bases between the two ends.

The chain joins TRBV7-8 to TRBJ1-6, with unresolved D. Germline V lookup: CDR1 SGHVS, CDR2 FQNEAQ. V was cut by 1 base and J by 7 bases, with 8 bases left in between. The CDR3 runs to 14 residues. The CDR3 protein is CASSLEWTNSPLHF. CDR3 nucleotides: TGTGCCAGCAGCTTAGAATGGACCAATTCACCCCTCCACTTT.

The genes are TRBV7-9 and TRBJ2-1; TRBD1 might be the D (6 bases). This CDR3 is built from 13 residues. V dropped 10 bases and J dropped 1 base, with 11 bases sitting between them. Per the germline V gene, CDR1 is SEHNR and CDR2 is FQNEAQ (reference sequence). The CDR3 loop reads CATEGESYNEQFF. In nucleotides, the CDR3 is TGTGCCACCGAGGGGGAGTCCTACAATGAGCAGTTCTTC.

The chain uses TRBV5-6 and TRBJ2-4, with D unclear. V was shortened by 5 bases and J by 6 bases, with 9 bases between the two germline ends. The CDR3 spans 12 residues. Germline CDR1 and CDR2: SGHDT and YYEEEE. The CDR3 nucleotides read TGTGCCAGCAGGAGATCAGGAAACATTCAGTACTTC. It encodes CASRRSGNIQYF.

V usage is TRBV7-9 and J usage is TRBJ2-1, with 9 bases that match TRBD2. This CDR3 is built from 17 residues. V shed 2 bases, J shed 9 bases, and the junction held 14 bases outside the gene matches. Germline lookup yields CDR1 SEHNR and CDR2 FQNEAQ (reference sequence). The CDR3 DNA follows: TGTGCCAGCAGCTTATCTAGTGCACTAGCGGGCCCGTCTGAGCAGTTCTTC. Its protein is CASSLSSALAGPSEQFF.

The genes are TRBV11-2 and TRBJ2-7; D is perhaps TRBD1 (5 bases). The ends were cut back, 6 bases at V and 1 base at J, with 13 bases in the middle. The CDR3 spans 14 residues. Germline V CDR1 and CDR2: SGHAT, FQNNGV. For the CDR3, the DNA is TGTGCCAGCAGAGATTACAGGCTTTCCTACGAGCAGTACTTC. Residues: CASRDYRLSYEQYF. The full variable domain, completed using reference TRBV11-2 and TRBJ2-7, is EAGVAQSPRYKIIEKRQSVAFWCNPISGHATLYWYQQILGQGPKLLIQFQNNGVVDDSQLPKDRFSAERLKGVDSTLKIQPAKLEDSAVYLCASRDYRLSYEQYFGPGTRLTVT.